Listed below are T cell receptor beta chains from one sample, sequenced in a study of T cell repertoires in ileal Crohn's disease. Some clones are missing from TCRdb's copy, which holds only in-frame ones; the method was immunoSEQ multiplex PCR. In the table there are about 17,000 clones, about 55% of which are singletons. Sequencing was done on a sample of ileal tissue. The source of these receptors is an adult with Crohn's disease. Each CDR3 is given with its conserved first and last residue. The D gene is left open where the match is weak.

D gene | V gene | CDR3 protein
TRBD2 | TRBV7-2 | CASSLVVAGGKETQYF
TRBD1 | TRBV18 | CASSLQGTEQEQYF
TRBD1 | TRBV5-1 | CASSLHLGQGYEQYF
TRBD1 | TRBV7-9 | CASSSRQGDTGELFF
. | TRBV27 | CASRDTGYGGYTF
TRBD1 | TRBV4-2 | CASSHLDRDNEQFF
TRBD1 | TRBV7-9 | CASSSREGDRGNTGELFF
TRBD1 | TRBV7-9 | CASSLRQGDANYGYTF
. | TRBV27 | CASSFRDFGEQYF
TRBD1 | TRBV5-6 | CASSLEFRTGSHEQFF
TRBD2 | TRBV6-5 | CASSRGLAGYEEQYF
. | TRBV27 | CASSFSGRWETQYF
TRBD1 | TRBV5-1 | CASSPSGTGGTKAFF
. | TRBV6-1 | CASKRTDMNTEAFF
. | TRBV19 | CASSSDRRSTDTQYF
. | TRBV15 | CATSRGQGTDTQYF
TRBD1 | TRBV7-3 | CASSPTGGTNEKLFF
TRBD2 | TRBV6-5 | CASSYGGRAPYNEQFF
TRBD2 | TRBV27 | CASSPSGRSYEQYF
TRBD2 | TRBV4-2 | CASSPLAGVSGELFF
TRBD1 | TRBV2 | CAGRTGRSSPLHF
TRBD1 | TRBV28 | CASGPIGQAYTGELFF
. | TRBV2 | CASSVTGNSNQPQHF
. | TRBV6-5 | CASSYSTESLTEAFF
. | TRBV5-4 | CASSFQGSKETQYF
. | TRBV19 | CASSTTVTSGNTIYF
. | TRBV10-1 | CASSDLRARGTEAFF
. | TRBV7-2 | CASSLASGTPGSPLHF
. | TRBV6-5 | CASSYRASGNTQYF
TRBD1 | TRBV10-3 | CAISESPQGARNEQFF
TRBD1 | TRBV28 | CASRLQGTEAFF
. | TRBV29-1 | CSVRGVTEAFF
. | TRBV27 | CASRNWGRTGNTEAFF
. | TRBV7-2 | CASSLRLHEQYF
. | TRBV27 | CASSASGGANEKLFF
TRBD1 | TRBV7-4 | CASSNPTQGARTGELFF
TRBD2 | TRBV2 | CAIPGLAGASSYNEQFF
TRBD1 | TRBV7-6 | CASSWGQGRGETQYF
TRBD1 | TRBV19 | CASTYRDRLDYGYTF
. | TRBV11-3 | CASSLGPPGGKETQYF
TRBD1 | TRBV29-1 | CSARTGGEGEQYF
TRBD1 | TRBV4-1 | CASGPGQGARETQYF
TRBD1 | TRBV5-1 | CASSLGDRVEHEQYF